This TCR beta chain appears in the sequencing data of a study of blood T cell repertoires in COVID-19. Study-wide background: Sites in the United States, Italy and Spain provided acute and convalescent COVID-19 samples. The analysed material was cDNA or gDNA that came from T cells, B-cell-depleted T cells, or PBMCs.

Germline CDR1 reads ENHRY; CDR2 reads SYGVKD. The CDR3 runs to 13 residues. V was pared by 11 bases and J by 1 base, with 14 bases between. Authors' processing steps: Nucleated cell number was recorded as an estimate derived from reference gene primer amplification. The protocol was immunoSEQ multiplex PCR, while the TCRdb copy is restricted to in-frame clones and leaves out a portion. Clonal size and the V and J genes are those of that table, whereas D and trimming came from the DNA. This table has some 200,000 clones, approximately 90% appearing once. This TCR came from a woman older than 75 in a cohort sampled during active or convalescent COVID-19. The sequenced sample consisted of peripheral blood. The rearrangement joins TRBV10-3 to TRBJ1-1, with D maybe TRBD1 (6 bases). The CDR3 loop is CALSRQENTEAFF. DNA for the CDR3: TGTGCCCTCTCACGACAGGAGAACACTGAAGCTTTCTTT.